The clone carrying this T cell receptor beta chain was counted ten times or more. These data originate in a study of CD8 T cells in ankylosing spondylitis. The CDR3 has 13 amino acids. Trimming cost V 4 bases and J 7 bases, with 16 bases left between them. CDR1 is SQVTM and CDR2 is ANQGSEA in the germline V gene. TCRdb fed the 5' RACE reads into MiXCR, producing one record per CDR3 protein. The top ten clones hold 25% to 30% of a sample with 150,000 to 200,000 distinct CDR3 sequences, around a tenth of them seen once. Specimen: blood, either unsorted or a sorted T cell fraction (not recorded which). The sequence was collected from a male donor with ankylosing spondylitis or in good health (not recorded which). The chain couples TRBV29-1 to TRBJ1-2, with D possibly being TRBD1 (5 bases). CDR3 amino acids: CSVGVRGYGGYTF. The DNA for the CDR3 is TGCAGCGTTGGGGTCCGGGGGTACGGTGGCTACACCTTC.